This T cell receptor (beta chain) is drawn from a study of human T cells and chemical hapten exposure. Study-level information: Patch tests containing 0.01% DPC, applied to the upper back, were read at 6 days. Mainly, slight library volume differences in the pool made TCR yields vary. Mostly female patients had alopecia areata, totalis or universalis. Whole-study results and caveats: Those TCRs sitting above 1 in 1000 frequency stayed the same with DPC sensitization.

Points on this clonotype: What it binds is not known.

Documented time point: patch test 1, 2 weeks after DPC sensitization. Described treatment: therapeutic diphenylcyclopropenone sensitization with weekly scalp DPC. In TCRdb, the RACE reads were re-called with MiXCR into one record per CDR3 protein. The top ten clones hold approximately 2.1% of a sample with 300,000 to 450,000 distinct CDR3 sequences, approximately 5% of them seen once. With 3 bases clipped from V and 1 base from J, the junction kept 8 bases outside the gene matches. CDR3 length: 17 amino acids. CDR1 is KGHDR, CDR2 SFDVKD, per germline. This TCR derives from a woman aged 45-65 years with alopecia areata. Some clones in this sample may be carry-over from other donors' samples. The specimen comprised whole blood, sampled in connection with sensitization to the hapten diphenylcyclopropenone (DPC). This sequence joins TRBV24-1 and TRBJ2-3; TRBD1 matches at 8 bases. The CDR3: CATSDTTQGARTDTQYF. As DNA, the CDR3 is TGTGCCACCAGTGATACAACCCAGGGGGCTCGCACAGATACGCAGTATTTT.